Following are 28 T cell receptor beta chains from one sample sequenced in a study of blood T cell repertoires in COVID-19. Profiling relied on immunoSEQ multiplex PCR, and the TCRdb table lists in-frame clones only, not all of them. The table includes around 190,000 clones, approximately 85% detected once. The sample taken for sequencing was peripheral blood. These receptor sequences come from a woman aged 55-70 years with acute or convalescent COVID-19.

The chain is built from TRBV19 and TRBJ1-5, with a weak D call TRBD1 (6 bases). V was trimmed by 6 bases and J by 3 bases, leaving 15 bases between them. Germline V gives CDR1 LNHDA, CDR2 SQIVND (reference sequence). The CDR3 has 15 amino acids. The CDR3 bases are TGTGCCAGTAGCTTAAGGGCAGGGGTCAATCAGCCCCAGCATTTT. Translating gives CASSLRAGVNQPQHF.

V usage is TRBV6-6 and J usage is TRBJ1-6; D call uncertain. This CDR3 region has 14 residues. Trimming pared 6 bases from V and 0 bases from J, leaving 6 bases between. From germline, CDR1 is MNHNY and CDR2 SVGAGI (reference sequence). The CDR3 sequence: CASRQNSYNSPLHF. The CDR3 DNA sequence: TGTGCCAGCAGACAGAACTCCTATAATTCACCCCTCCACTTT.

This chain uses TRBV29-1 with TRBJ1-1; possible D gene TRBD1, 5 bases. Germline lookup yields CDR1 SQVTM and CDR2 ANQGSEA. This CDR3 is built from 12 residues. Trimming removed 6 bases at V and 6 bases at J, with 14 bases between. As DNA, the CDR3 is TGCAGCGTCGCTACGGGGGTGTCTGAAGCTTTCTTT. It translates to CSVATGVSEAFF.

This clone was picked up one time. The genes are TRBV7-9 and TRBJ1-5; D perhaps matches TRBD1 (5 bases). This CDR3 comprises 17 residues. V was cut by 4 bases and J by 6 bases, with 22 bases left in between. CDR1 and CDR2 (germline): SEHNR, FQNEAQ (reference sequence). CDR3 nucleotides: TGTGCCAGCAGCTCCGCTTCCGGGCCCTCGGGGGGTCAGCCCCAGCATTTT. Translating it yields CASSSASGPSGGQPQHF.

CDR3 sequence (DNA): TGTGCCAGCAGCCCGGGGACAGGCGGTAATTCACCCCTCCACTTT. This translates into CASSPGTGGNSPLHF. This sequence joins TRBV7-3 and TRBJ1-6, with 8 bases identical to TRBD1. This CDR3 comprises 15 residues. The germline V gene encodes CDR1 SGHTA and CDR2 FQGTGA. V was pared by 5 bases and J by 6 bases, with 6 bases of the junction left unmatched.

This CDR3 is CASSSVGNEQFF. The CDR3 nucleotides are TGTGCCAGCAGTAGCGTTGGCAATGAGCAGTTCTTC. The chain carries TRBV25-1 and TRBJ2-1; D unresolved. Trimming shortened V by 5 bases and J by 6 bases, and 8 bases separated the two germline ends. CDR1 MGHDK and CDR2 SYGVNS come from the germline V gene. The CDR3 covers 12 residues.

As DNA, the CDR3 is TGTGCCAGCAGCTTGCAGACAGGGCTCGGCTATGGCTACACCTTC. Translation: CASSLQTGLGYGYTF. The chain is built from TRBV5-5 and TRBJ1-2; 7 bases match TRBD1. V dropped 1 base and J dropped 4; count of bases not matched to a gene: 7. The germline V gene encodes CDR1 SGHKS and CDR2 YYEKEE (reference sequence). This CDR3 has 15 residues.

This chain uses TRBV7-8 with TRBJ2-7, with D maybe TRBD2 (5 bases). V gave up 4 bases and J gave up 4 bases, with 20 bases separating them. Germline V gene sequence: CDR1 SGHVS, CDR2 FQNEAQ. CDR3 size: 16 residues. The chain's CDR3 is CASSSISPGRIYEQYV. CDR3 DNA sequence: TGTGCCAGCAGCTCCATATCACCGGGAAGAATTTACGAGCAGTACGTC.

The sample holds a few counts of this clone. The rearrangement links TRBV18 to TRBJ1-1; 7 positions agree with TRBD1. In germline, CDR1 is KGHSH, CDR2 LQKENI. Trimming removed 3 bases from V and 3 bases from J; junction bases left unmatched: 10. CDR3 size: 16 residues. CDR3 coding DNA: TGTGCCAGCTCACCTCTTGAGACAGGGAGACACACTGAAGCTTTCTTT. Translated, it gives CASSPLETGRHTEAFF.

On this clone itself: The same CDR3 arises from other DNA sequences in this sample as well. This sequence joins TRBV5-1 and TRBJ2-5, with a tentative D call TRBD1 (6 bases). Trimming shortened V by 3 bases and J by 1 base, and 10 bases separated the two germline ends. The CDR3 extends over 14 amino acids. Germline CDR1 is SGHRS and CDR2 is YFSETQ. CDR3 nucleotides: TGCGCCAGCAGCTACGGACAGCCCCAAGAGACCCAGTACTTC. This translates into CASSYGQPQETQYF. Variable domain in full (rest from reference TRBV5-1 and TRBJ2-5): KAGVTQTPRYLIKTRGQQVTLSCSPISGHRSVSWYQQTPGQGLQFLFEYFSETQRNKGNFPGRFSGRQFSNSRSEMNVSTLELGDSALYLCASSYGQPQETQYFGPGTRLLVL.

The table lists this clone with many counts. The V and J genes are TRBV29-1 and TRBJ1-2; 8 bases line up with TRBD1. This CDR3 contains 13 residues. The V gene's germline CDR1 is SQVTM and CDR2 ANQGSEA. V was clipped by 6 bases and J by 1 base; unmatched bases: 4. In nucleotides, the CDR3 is TGCAGCGTCGACGACAGGGGTAACTATGGCTACACCTTC. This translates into CSVDDRGNYGYTF.

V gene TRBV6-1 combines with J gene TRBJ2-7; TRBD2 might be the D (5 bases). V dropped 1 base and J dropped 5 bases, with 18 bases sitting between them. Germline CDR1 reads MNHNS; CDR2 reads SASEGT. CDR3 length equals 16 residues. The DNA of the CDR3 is TGTGCCAGCAGTGAAGGCGTAGGAGGTCCCCGCCACGAGCAGTACGTC. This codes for CASSEGVGGPRHEQYV.

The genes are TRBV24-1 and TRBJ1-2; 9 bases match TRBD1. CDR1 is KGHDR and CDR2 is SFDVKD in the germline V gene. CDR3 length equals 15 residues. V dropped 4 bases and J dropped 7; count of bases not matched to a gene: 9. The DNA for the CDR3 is TGTGCCACCAGTGACCACGGGACAGGGCTTGGTGGCTACACCTTC. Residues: CATSDHGTGLGGYTF.

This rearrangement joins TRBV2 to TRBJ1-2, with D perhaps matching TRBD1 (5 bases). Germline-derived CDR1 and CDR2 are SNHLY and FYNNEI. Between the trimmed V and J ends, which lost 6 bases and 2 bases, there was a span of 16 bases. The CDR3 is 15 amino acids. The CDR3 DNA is TGTGCCAGCAGGAATGCCAGGGTGGCCAACTATGGCTACACCTTC. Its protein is CASRNARVANYGYTF.

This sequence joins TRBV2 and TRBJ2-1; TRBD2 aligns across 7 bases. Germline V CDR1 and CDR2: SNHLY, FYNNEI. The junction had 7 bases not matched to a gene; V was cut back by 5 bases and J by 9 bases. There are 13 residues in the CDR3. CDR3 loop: CASSPRLAGEQFF. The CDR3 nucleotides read TGTGCCAGCAGTCCCCGACTAGCCGGTGAGCAGTTCTTC. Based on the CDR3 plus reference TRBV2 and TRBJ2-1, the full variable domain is EPEVTQTPSHQVTQMGQEVILRCVPISNHLYFYWYRQILGQKVEFLVSFYNNEISEKSEIFDDQFSVERPDGSNFTLKIRSTKLEDSAMYFCASSPRLAGEQFFGPGTRLTVL.

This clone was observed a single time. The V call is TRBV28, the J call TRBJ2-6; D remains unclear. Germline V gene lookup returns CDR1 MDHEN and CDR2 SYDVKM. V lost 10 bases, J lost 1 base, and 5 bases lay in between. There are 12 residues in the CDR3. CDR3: CATSSGANVLTF. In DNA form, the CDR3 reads TGTGCCACCTCTTCTGGGGCCAACGTCCTGACTTTC.

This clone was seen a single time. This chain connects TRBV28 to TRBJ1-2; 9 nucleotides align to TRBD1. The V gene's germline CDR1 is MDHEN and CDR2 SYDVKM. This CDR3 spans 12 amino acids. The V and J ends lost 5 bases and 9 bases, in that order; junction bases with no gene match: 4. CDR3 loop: CASSQGQGSYTF. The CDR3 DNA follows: TGTGCCAGCAGTCAAGGACAGGGGAGCTACACCTTC.

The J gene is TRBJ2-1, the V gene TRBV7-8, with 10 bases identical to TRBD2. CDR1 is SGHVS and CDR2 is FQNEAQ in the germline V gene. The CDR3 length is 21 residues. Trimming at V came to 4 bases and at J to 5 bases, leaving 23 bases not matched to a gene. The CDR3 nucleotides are TGTGCCAGCAGCTCGAGGGCCCTAGCGGGAGTCCCGTTAGGTGTCCACAATGAGCAGTTCTTC. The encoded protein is CASSSRALAGVPLGVHNEQFF.

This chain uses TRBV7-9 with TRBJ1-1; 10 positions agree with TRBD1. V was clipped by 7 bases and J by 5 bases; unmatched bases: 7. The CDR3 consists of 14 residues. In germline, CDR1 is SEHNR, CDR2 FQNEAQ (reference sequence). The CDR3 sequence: CASNQGQGLTEAFF. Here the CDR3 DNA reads TGTGCCAGCAACCAGGGACAGGGGTTGACTGAAGCTTTCTTT. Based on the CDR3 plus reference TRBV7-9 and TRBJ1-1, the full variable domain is DTGVSQNPRHKITKRGQNVTFRCDPISEHNRLYWYRQTLGQGPEFLTYFQNEAQLEKSRLLSDRFSAERPKGSFSTLEIQRTEQGDSAMYLCASNQGQGLTEAFFGQGTRLTVV.

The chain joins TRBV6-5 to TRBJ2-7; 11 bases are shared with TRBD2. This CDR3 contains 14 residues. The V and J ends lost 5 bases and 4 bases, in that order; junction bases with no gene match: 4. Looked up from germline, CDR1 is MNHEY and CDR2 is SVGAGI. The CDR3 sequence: CASSPGTSGYEQYF. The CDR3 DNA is TGTGCCAGCAGTCCCGGGACTAGCGGTTACGAGCAGTACTTC.

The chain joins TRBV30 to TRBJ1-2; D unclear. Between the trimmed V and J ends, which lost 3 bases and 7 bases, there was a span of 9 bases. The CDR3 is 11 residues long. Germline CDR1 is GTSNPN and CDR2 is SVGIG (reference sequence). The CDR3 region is CAWRSRSGYTF. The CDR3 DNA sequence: TGTGCCTGGAGGTCTCGGAGTGGCTACACCTTC.

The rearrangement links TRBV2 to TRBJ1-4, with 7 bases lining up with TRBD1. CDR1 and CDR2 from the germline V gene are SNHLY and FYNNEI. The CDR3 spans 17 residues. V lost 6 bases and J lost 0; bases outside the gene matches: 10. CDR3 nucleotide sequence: TGTGCCAGCAGACCTCTGGGACAGATTGCAACTAATGAAAAACTGTTTTTT. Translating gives CASRPLGQIATNEKLFF.

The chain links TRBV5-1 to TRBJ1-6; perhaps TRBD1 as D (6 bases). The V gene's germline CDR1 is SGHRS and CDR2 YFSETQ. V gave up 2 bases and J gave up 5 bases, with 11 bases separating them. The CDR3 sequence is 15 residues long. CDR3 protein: CASSFSGTNNSPLHF. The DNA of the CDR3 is TGCGCCAGCAGCTTTTCTGGGACAAATAATTCACCCCTCCACTTT.

CDR3 in DNA: TGCGCCAGCAGCTTGGGACAGCAGAACACTGAAGCTTTCTTT. Encoded protein: CASSLGQQNTEAFF. This rearrangement joins TRBV5-1 to TRBJ1-1; tentatively, D is TRBD1 (5 bases). Trimming removed 0 bases from V and 1 base from J, with 7 bases in between. The CDR3 length is 14 residues. Germline V gene data show CDR1 as SGHRS and CDR2 as YFSETQ.

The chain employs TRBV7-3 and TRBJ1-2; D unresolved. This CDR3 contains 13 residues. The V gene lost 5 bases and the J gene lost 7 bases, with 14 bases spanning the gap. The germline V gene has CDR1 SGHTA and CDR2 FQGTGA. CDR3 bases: TGTGCCAGCAGCCCAGGCCCGTCCGGTGGCTACACCTTC. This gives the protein CASSPGPSGGYTF.

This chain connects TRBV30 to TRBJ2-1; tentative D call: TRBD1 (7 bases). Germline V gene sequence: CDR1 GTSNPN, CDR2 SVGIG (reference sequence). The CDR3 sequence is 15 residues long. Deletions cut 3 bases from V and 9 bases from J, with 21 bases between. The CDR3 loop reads CAWSPGTAGMFEQFF. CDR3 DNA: TGTGCCTGGAGCCCAGGGACAGCGGGTATGTTTGAGCAGTTCTTC.

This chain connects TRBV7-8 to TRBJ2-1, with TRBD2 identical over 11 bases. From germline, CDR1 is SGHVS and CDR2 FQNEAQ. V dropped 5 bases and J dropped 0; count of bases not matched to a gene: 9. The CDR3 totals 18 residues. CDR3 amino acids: CASSPRLAGPSSYNEQFF. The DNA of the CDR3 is TGTGCCAGCAGCCCTCGACTAGCGGGACCGTCCTCCTACAATGAGCAGTTCTTC.

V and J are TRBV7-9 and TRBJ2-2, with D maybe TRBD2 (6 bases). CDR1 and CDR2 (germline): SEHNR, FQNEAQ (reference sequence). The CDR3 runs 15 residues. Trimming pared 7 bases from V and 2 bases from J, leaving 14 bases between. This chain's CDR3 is CASTRGDFNTGELFF. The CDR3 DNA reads TGTGCCAGCACCCGCGGGGACTTTAACACCGGGGAGCTGTTTTTT.